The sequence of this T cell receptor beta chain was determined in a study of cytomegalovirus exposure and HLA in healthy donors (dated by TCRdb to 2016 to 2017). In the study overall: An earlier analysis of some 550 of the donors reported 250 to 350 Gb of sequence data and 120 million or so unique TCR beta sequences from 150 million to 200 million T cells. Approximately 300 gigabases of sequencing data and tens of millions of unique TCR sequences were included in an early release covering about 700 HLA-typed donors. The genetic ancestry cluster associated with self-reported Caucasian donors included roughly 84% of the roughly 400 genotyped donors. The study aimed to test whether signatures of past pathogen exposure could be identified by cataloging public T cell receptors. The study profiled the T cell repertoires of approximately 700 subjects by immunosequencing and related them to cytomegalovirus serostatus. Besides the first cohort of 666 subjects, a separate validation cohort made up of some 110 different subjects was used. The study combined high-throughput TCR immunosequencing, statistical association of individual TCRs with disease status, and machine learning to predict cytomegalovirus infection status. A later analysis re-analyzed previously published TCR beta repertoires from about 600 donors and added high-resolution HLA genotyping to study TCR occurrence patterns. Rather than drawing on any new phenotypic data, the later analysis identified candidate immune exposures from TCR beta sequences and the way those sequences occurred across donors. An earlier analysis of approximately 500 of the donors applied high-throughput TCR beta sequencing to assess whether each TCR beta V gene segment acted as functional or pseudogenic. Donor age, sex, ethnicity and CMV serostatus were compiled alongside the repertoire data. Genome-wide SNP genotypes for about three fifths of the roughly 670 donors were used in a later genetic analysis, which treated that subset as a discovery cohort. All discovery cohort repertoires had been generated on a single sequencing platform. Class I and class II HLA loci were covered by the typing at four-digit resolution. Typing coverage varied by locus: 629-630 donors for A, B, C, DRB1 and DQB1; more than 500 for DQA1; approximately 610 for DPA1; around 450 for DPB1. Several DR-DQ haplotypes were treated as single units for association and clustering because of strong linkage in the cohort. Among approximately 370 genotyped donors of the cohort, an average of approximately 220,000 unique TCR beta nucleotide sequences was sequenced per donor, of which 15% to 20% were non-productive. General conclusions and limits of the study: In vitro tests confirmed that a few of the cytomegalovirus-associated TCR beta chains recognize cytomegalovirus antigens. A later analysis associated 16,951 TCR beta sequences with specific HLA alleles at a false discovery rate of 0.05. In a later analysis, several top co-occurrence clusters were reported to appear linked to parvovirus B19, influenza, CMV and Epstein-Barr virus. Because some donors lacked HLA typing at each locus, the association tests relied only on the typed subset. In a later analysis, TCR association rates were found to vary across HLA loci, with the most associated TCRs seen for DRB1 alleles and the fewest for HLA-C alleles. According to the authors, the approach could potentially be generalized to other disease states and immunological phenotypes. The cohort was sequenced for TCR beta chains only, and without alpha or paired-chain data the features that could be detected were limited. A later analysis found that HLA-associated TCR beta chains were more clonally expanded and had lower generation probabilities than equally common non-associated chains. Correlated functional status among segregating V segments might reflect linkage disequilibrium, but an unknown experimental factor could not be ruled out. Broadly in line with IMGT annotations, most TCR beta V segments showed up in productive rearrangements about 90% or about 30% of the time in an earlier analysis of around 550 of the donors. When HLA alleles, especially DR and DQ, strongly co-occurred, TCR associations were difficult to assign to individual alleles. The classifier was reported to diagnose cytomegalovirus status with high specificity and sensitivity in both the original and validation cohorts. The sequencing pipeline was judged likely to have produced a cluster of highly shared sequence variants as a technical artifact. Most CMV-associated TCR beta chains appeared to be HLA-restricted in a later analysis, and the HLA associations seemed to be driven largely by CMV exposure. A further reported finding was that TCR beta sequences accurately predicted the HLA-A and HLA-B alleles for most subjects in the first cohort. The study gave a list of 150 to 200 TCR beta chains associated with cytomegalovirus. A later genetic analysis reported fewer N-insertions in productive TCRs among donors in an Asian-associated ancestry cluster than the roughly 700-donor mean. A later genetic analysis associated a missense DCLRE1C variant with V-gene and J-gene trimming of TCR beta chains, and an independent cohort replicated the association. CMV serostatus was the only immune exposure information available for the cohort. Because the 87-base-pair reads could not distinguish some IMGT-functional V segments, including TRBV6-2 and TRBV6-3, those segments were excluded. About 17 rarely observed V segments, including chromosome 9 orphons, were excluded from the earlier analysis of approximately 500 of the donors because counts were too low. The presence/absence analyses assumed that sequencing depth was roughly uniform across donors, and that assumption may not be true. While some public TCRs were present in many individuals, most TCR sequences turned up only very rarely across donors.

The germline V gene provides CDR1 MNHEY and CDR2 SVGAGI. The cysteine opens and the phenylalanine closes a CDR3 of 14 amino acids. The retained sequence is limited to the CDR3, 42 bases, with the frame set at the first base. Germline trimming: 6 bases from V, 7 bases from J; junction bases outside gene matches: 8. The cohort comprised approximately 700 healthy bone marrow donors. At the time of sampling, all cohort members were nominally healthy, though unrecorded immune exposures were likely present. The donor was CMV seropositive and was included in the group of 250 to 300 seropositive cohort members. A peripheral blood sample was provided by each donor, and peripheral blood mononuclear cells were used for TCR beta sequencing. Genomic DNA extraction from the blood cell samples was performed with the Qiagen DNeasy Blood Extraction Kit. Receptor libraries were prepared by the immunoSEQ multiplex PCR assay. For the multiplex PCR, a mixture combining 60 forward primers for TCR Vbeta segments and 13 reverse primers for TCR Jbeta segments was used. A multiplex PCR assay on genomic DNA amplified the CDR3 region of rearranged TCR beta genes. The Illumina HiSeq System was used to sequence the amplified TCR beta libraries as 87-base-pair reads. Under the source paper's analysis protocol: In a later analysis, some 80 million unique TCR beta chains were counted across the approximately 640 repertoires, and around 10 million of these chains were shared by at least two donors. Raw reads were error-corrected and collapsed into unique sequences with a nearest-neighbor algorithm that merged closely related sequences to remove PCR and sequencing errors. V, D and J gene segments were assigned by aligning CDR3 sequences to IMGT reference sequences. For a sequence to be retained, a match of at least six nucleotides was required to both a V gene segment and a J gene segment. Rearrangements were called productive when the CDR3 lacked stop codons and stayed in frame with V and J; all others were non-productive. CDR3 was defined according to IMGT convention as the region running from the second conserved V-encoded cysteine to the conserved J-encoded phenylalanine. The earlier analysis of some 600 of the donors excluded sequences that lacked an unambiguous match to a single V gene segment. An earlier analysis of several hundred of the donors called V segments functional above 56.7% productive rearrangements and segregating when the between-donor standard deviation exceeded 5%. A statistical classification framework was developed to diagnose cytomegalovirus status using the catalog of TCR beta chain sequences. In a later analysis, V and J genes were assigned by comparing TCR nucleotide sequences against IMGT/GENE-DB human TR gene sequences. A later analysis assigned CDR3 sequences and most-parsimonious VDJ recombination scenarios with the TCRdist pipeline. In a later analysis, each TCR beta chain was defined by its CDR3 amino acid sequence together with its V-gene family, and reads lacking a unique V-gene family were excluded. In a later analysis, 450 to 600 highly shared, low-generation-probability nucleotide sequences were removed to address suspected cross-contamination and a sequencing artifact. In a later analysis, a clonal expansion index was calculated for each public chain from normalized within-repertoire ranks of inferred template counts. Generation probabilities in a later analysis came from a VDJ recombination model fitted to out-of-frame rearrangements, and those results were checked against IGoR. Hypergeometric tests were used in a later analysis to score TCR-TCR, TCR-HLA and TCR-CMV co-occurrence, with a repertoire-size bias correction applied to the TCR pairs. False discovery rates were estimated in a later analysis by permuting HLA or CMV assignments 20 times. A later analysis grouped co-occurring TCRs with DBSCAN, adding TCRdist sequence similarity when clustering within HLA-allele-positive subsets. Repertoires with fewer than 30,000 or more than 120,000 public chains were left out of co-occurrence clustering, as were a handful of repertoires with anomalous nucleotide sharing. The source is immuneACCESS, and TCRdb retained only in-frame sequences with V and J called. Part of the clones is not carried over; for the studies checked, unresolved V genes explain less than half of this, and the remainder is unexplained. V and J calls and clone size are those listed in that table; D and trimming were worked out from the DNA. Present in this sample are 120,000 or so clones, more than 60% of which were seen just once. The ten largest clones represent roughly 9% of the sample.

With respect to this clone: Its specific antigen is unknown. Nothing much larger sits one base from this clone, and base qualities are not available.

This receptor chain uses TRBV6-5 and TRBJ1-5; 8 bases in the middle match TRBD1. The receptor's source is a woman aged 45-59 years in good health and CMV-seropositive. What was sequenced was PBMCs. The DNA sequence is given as TGTGCCAGCAGCCTCCAGGGGGCTAGGCAGCCCCAGCATTTT. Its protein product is CASSLQGARQPQHF.